This T cell receptor (beta chain) stems from a study of blood T cell repertoires in COVID-19. This CDR3 has 14 residues. Germline assignment: CDR1 SGHKS and CDR2 YYEKEE (reference sequence). The V gene end was trimmed by 4 bases and the J gene end by 8 bases; junction bases not matched to a gene: 8. This clone has just a few counts. The study drew participants aged about 18 to 95 years from 20 to 30 US areas. Per the authors' pipeline: Reference gene primers were amplified, and this amplification served to estimate nucleated cell counts. Here immunoSEQ multiplex PCR was the method, and the copy in TCRdb shows in-frame clones only, minus some. V and J calls and clone size are given by that table; D and trimming were obtained from the DNA. The sample shows roughly 420,000 clones, 88% of them seen only once.

The J gene is TRBJ1-4, the V gene TRBV5-5, with 7 bases fitting TRBD1. The sequence was obtained from a woman aged 25 to 39 with acute COVID-19. The specimen sequenced was PBMCs or T cells enriched from blood (not recorded which). The CDR3 here is CASSIGQVGEKLFF. The CDR3 DNA is TGTGCCAGCAGCATTGGACAGGTTGGGGAAAAACTGTTTTTT.